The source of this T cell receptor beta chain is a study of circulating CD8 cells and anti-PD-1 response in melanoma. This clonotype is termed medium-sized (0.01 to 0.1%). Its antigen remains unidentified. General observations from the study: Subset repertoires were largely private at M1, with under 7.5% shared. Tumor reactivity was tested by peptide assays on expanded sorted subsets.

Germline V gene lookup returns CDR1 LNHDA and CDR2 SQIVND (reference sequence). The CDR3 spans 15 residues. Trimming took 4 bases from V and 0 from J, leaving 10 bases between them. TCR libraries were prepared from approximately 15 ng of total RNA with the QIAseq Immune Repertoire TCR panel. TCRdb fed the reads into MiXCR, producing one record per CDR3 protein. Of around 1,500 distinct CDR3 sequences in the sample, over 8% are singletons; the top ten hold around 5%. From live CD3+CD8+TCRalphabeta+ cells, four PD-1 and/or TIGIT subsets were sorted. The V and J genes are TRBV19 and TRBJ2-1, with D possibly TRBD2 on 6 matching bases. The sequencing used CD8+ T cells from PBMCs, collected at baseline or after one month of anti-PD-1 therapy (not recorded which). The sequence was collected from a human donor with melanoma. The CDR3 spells CASSSSGSSYNEQFF. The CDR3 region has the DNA TGTGCCAGTAGTAGTAGCGGTAGCTCCTACAATGAGCAGTTCTTC.